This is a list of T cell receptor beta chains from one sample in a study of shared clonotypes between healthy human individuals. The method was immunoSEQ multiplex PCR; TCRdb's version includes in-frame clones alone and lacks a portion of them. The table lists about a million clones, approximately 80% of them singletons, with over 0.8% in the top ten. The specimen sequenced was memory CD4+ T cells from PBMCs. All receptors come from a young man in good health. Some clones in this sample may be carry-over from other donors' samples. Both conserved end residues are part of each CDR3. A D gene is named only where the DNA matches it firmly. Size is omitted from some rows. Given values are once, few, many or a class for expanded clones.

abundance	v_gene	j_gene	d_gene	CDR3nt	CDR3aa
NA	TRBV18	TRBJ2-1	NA	TGTGCCAGCTCACCACACAGGGCGGATGAGCAGTTCTTC	CASSPHRADEQFF
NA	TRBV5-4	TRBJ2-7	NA	TGTGCCAGCAGCTCGCTTACTAGGGACTCCTACGAGCAGTACTTC	CASSSLTRDSYEQYF
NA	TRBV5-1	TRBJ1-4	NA	TGCGCCAGCAGCCCGAGGCAGGCTAATGAAAAACTGTTTTTT	CASSPRQANEKLFF
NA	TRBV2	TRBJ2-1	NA	TGTGCCAGCAAGATGAACAATGAGCAGTTCTTC	CASKMNNEQFF
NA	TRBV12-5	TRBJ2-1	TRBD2	TGTGCTAGTGGTTTGGGACAGCGGGAGCGGGATGAGCAGTTCTTC	CASGLGQRERDEQFF
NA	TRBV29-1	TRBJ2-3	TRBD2	TGCAGCACCGGCAGGGTAGCGGGAGGGAGCACAGATACGCAGTATTTT	CSTGRVAGGSTDTQYF
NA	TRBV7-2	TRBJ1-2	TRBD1	TGTGCCAGCAGCTCCGCGGACAGGGCCGCGTACTACACCTTC	CASSSADRAAYYTF
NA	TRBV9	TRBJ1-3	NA	TGTGCCAGCAGCCCCGGAGGGGACTCTGGAAACACCATATATTTT	CASSPGGDSGNTIYF
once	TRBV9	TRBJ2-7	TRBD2	TGTGCCAGCAGCGTAAGCGGGACTACCTCCTACGAGCAGTACTTC	CASSVSGTTSYEQYF
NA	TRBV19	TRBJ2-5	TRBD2	TGTGCCAGTAGTCCCCAACTAGCGGAAGAGACCCAGTACTTC	CASSPQLAEETQYF
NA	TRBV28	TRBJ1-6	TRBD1	TGTGCCAGCAGTTTCTGGACAGGGAGAATTCCGACCCTCCACTTT	CASSFWTGRIPTLHF
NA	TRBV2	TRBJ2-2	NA	TGTGCCAGCAGGAACAAACGGCCATTGAGTTCGGCCGGGGAGCTGTTTTTT	CASRNKRPLSSAGELFF
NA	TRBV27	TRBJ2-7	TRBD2	TGTGCCAGCAGTTCAGGACTAGCGGGAGGCTCCTACGAGCAGTACTTC	CASSSGLAGGSYEQYF
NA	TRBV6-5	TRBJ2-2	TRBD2	TGTGCCAGCAGCAGACTAGCTACCGGGGAGCTGTTTTTT	CASSRLATGELFF
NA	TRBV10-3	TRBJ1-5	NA	TGTGCCATCAGTGAGTCAACCCCCCGAATCAAACCCCAGCATTTT	CAISESTPRIKPQHF
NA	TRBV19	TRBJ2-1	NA	TGTGCCAGTAGTGGGGACGGGGGCTTCTACAATGAGCAGTTCTTC	CASSGDGGFYNEQFF
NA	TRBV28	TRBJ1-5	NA	TGTGCCAGCAGGGGAGACAGCGGCAATCAGCCCCAGCATTTT	CASRGDSGNQPQHF
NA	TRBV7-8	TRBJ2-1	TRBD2	TGTGCCAGCATCCCAGGGACTAGCGGGTTGATGAGCTCCTACAATGAGCAGTTCTTC	CASIPGTSGLMSSYNEQFF
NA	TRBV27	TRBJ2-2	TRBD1	TGTGCCAGCAGTCCCTACGACAGGGTGGGCACCGGGGAGCTGTTTTTT	CASSPYDRVGTGELFF
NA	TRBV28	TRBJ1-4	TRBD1	TGTGCCAGCGAGGGACAGGGGGCAATAGAATGGGAAAAACTGTTTTTT	CASEGQGAIEWEKLFF
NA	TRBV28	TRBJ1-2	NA	TGTGCCAGCATGACCTTACAGGGAATCTTCTATGGCTACACCTTC	CASMTLQGIFYGYTF
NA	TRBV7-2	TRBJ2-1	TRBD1	TGTGCCAGCAGCTACGACAGGGGGCGAAACAATGAGCAGTTCTTC	CASSYDRGRNNEQFF
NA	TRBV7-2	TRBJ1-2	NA	TGTGCCAGCAGCTTAAACGGTCAGAACTATGGCTACACCTTC	CASSLNGQNYGYTF
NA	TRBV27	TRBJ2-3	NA	TGTGCCAGCAACCCGACAGCTAGCACAGATACGCAGTATTTT	CASNPTASTDTQYF
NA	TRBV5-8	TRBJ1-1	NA	TGTGCCAGCACTAGGTCGGGGAACACTGAAGCTTTCTTT	CASTRSGNTEAFF
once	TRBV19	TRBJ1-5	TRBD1	TGTGCCAGTAGTCTAAAGGGACAGGGGGCAGCTCAGCCCCAGCATTTT	CASSLKGQGAAQPQHF
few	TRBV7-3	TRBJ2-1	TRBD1	TGTGCCAGCAGCCCTACCCAGGGGGATGAGCAGTTCTTC	CASSPTQGDEQFF
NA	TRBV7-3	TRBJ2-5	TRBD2	TGTGCCAGCAGCTCCGGGACTAGCGGGAGAGAGACCCAGTACTTC	CASSSGTSGRETQYF
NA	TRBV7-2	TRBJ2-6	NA	TGTGCCAGCAGCAGAAGGACACGAGGAGTCCTGACTTTC	CASSRRTRGVLTF
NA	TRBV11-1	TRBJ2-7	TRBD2	TGTGCCAGCAGCCTGGGACTAGCGGGAGCTCACGAGCAGTACTTC	CASSLGLAGAHEQYF
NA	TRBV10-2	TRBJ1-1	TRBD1	TGCGCCAGCGGGGGACAGGCGAACACTGAAGCTTTCTTT	CASGGQANTEAFF
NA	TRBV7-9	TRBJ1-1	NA	TGTGCCAGCAGCTTACAGACCTACACTGAAGCTTTCTTT	CASSLQTYTEAFF
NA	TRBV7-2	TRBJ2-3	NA	TGTGCCAGCAGCTTCCGGGCAGAGAGCACAGATACGCAGTATTTT	CASSFRAESTDTQYF
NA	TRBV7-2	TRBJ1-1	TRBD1	TGTGCCAGCAGAGGGACAGGGGGTAGGGTAGCTTTCTTT	CASRGTGGRVAFF
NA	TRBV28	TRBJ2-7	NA	TGTGCCAGCACAGGGTTCTACGAGCAGTACTTC	CASTGFYEQYF
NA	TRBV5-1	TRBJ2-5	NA	TGCGCCAGCAGCTTGGGTTATGAGACCCAGTACTTC	CASSLGYETQYF
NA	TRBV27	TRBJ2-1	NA	TGTGCCAGCAGGGGGTTGGGGAGCGGTTACAATGAGCAGTTCTTC	CASRGLGSGYNEQFF
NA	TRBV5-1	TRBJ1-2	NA	TGCACCAGCAGCTTGGGGGCAGGTCTCGACTATGGCTACACCTTC	CTSSLGAGLDYGYTF
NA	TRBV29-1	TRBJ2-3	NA	TGCAGCGTTTCGGGACTCAACACAGATACGCAGTATTTT	CSVSGLNTDTQYF
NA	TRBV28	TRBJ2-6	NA	TGTGCCAGCACGATCGTAGGGGCTGGGGCCAACGTCCTGACTTTC	CASTIVGAGANVLTF
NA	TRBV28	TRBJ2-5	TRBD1	TGTGCCAGCAGTCCCGGGACAGGTCAAGAGACCCAGTACTTC	CASSPGTGQETQYF
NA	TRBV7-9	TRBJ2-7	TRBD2	TGTGCCAGCACCCTTAGCGGGGGATCCTACGAGCAGTACTTC	CASTLSGGSYEQYF
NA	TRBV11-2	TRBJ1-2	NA	TGTGCCAGCACCGTAGACAGGCGGGCGCCGCTTTTGTATGGCTACACCTTC	CASTVDRRAPLLYGYTF
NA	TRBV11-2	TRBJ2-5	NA	TGTGCCAGCAGCCCGGGGGCGCCCAGTACGGAGACCCAGTACTTC	CASSPGAPSTETQYF
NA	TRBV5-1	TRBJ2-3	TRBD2	TGCGCCAGCAGCTTGGGGCCTAGCGGGAAGTACACAGATACGCAGTATTTT	CASSLGPSGKYTDTQYF
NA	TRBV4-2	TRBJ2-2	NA	TGTGCCAAACACCCCCGGATGGGGGACCCCGGGGAGCTGTTTTTT	CAKHPRMGDPGELFF
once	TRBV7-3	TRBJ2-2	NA	TGTGCCAGCAGCCCACAGGGACAGAACACCGGGGAGCTGTTTTTT	CASSPQGQNTGELFF
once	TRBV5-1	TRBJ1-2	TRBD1	TGCGCCAGCAGCGAAGGGACAGGGGATGGCTACACCTTC	CASSEGTGDGYTF
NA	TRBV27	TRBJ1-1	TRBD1	TGTGCCAGCAGGGAAAGACAGGGAGAAGCTTTCTTT	CASRERQGEAFF
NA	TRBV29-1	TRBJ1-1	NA	TGCAGCGCTACACCCCAAACAGTCAACACTGAAGCTTTCTTT	CSATPQTVNTEAFF
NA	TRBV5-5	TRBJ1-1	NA	TGTGCCAGCAGCTTGATCGCGAACACTGAAGCTTTCTTT	CASSLIANTEAFF
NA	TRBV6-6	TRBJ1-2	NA	TGTGCCAGCAGCCAAAATAACAGGGTGGATCATGGCTACACCTTC	CASSQNNRVDHGYTF
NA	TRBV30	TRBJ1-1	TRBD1	TGTGCCTGGAGTACTACAGGGGGCACAGCTTTCTTT	CAWSTTGGTAFF
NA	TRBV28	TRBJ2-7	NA	TGTGCCAGCAGTTTAGCGGGACAGAGCTCCTACGAGCAGTACTTC	CASSLAGQSSYEQYF